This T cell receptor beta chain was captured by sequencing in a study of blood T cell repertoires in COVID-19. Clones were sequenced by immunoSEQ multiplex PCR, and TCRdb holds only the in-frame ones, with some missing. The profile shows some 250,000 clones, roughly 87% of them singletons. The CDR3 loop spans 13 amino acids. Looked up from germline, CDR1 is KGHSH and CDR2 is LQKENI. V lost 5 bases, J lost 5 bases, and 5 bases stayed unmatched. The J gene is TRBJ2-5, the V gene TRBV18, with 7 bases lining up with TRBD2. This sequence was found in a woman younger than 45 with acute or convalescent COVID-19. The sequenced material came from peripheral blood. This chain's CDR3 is CASSSGGGETQYF. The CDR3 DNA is TGTGCCAGCTCAAGTGGCGGGGGTGAGACCCAGTACTTC.